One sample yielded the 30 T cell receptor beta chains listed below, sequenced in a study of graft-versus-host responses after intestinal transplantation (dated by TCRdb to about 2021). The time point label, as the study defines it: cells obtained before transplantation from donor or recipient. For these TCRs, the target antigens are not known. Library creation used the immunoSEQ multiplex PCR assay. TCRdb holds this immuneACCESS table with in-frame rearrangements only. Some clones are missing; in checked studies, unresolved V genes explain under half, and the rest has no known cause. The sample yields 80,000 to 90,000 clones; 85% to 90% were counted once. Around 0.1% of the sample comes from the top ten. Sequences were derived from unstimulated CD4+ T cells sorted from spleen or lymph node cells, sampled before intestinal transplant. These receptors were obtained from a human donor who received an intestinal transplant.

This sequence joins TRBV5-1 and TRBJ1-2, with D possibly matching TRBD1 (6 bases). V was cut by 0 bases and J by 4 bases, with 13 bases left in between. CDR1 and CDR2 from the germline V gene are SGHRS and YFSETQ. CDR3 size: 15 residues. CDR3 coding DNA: TGCGCCAGCAGCTTGGGGGGGCCGGGTTCCTATGGCTACACCTTC. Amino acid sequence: CASSLGGPGSYGYTF. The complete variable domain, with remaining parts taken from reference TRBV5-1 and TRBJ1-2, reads KAGVTQTPRYLIKTRGQQVTLSCSPISGHRSVSWYQQTPGQGLQFLFEYFSETQRNKGNFPGRFSGRQFSNSRSEMNVSTLELGDSALYLCASSLGGPGSYGYTFGSGTRLTVV.

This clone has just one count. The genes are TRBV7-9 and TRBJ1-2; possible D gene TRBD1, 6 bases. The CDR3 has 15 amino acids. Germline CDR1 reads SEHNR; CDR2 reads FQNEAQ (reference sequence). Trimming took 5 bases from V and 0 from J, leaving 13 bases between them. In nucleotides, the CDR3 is TGTGCCAGCAGCACAGGGACAACGACTAACTATGGCTACACCTTC. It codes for CASSTGTTTNYGYTF.

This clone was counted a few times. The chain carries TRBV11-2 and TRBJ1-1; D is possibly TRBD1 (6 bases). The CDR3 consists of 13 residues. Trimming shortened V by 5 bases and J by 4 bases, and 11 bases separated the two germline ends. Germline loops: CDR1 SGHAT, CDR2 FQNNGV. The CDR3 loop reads CASSAGVGTEAFF. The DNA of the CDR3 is TGTGCCAGCAGCGCAGGGGTTGGCACTGAAGCTTTCTTT.

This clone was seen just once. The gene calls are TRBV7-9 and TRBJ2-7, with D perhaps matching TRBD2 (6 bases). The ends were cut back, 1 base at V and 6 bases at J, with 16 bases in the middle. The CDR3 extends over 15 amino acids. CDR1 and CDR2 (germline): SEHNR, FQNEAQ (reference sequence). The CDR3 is CASSLGSAGRTEQYF. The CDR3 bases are TGTGCCAGCAGCTTAGGATCGGCAGGGAGGACCGAGCAGTACTTC.

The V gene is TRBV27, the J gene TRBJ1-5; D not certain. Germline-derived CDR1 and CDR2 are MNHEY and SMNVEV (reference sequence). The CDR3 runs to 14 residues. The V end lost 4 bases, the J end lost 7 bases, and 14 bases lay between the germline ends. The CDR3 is CASSWAEGRQPQHF. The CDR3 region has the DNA TGTGCCAGCAGTTGGGCCGAAGGTAGGCAGCCCCAGCATTTT.

CDR3 sequence: CASSINRGSYEQYF. The CDR3 DNA reads TGTGCCAGTAGTATAAACAGGGGCTCGTACGAGCAGTACTTC. The rearrangement links TRBV19 to TRBJ2-7; 7 nucleotides agree with TRBD1. The junction had 5 bases not matched to a gene; V was cut back by 2 bases and J by 4 bases. Germline V gene sequence: CDR1 LNHDA, CDR2 SQIVND (reference sequence). The CDR3 runs 14 residues.

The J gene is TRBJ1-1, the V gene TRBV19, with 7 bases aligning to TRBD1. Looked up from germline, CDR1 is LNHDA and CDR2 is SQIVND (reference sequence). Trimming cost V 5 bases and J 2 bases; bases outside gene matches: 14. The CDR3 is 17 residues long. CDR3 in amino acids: CASSGPGTAKLNTEAFF. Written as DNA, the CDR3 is TGTGCCAGTAGTGGCCCCGGGACAGCCAAACTAAACACTGAAGCTTTCTTT.

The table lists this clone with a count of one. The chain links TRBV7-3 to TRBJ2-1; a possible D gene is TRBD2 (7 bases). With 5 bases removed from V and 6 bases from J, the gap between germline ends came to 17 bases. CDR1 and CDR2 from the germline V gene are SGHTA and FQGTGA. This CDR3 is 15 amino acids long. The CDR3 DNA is TGTGCCAGCAGCCCCACGGGGGGCGAAGTCAATGAGCAGTTCTTC. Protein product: CASSPTGGEVNEQFF.

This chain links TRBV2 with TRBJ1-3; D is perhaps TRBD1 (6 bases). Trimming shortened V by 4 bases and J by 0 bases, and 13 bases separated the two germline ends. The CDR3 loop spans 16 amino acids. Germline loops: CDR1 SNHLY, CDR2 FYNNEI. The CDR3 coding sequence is TGTGCCAGCAGTGGGGTTGGACAGTTCTCTGGAAACACCATATATTTT. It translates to CASSGVGQFSGNTIYF. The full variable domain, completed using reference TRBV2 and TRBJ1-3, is EPEVTQTPSHQVTQMGQEVILRCVPISNHLYFYWYRQILGQKVEFLVSFYNNEISEKSEIFDDQFSVERPDGSNFTLKIRSTKLEDSAMYFCASSGVGQFSGNTIYFGEGSWLTVV.

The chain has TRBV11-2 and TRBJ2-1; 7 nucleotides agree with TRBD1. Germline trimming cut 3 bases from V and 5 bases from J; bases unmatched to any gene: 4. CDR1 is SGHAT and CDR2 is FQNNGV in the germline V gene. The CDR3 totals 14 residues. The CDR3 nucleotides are TGTGCCAGCAGCTTGGGACAGTATAACAATGAGCAGTTCTTC. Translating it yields CASSLGQYNNEQFF.

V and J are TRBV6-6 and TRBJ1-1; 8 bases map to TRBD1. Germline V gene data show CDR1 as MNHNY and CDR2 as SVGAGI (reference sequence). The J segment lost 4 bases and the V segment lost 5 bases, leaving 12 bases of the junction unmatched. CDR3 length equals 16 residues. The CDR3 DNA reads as TGTGCCAGCAGTCACGGACAGGGCGCCTTTGGCACTGAAGCTTTCTTT. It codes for CASSHGQGAFGTEAFF.

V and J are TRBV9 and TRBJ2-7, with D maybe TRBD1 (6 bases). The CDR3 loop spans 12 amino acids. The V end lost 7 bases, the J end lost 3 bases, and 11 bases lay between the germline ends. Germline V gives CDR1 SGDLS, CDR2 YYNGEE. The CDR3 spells CASGGQNYEQYF. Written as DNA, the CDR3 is TGTGCCAGCGGGGGACAAAACTACGAGCAGTACTTC.

This CDR3 is CASGGQVNTEAFF. The CDR3 DNA reads TGTGCTAGTGGGGGACAGGTGAACACTGAAGCTTTCTTT. V is TRBV12-5 and J is TRBJ1-1, with 8 bases matching TRBD1. Germline CDR1 LGHNT, CDR2 FRNRAP. This CDR3 is built from 13 residues. Unmatched junction bases numbered 0, after V lost 6 bases and J lost 0 bases.

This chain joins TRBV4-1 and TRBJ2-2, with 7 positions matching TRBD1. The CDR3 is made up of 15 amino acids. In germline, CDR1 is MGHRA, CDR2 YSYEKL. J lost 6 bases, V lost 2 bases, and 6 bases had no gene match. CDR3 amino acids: CASSQFSQGAGELFF. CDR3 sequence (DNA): TGCGCCAGCAGCCAATTTTCGCAGGGGGCCGGGGAGCTGTTTTTT.

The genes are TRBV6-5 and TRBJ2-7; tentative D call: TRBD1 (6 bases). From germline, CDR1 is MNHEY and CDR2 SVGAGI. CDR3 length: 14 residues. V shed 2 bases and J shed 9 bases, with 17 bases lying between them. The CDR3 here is CASSYLDSAFGQYF. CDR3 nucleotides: TGTGCCAGCAGTTACCTGGACAGTGCCTTCGGGCAGTACTTC.

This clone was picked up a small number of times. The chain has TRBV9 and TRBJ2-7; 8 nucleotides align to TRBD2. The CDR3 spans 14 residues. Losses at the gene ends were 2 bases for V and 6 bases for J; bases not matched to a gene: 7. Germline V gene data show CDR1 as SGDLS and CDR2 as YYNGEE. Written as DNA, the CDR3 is TGTGCCAGCAGCGTGGGACTAGGGACATCCGAGCAGTACTTC. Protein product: CASSVGLGTSEQYF.

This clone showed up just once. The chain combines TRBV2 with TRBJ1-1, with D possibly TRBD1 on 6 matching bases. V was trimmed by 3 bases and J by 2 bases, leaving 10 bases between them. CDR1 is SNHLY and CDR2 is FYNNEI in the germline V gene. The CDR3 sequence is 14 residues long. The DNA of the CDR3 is TGTGCCAGCAGTGATCAGGGGATTAACACTGAAGCTTTCTTT. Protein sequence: CASSDQGINTEAFF.

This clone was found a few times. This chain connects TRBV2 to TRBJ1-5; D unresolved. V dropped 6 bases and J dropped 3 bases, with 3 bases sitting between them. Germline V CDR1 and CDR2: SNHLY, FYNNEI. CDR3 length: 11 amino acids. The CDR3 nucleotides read TGTGCCAGCAGGGCCAATCAGCCCCAGCATTTT. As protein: CASRANQPQHF.

The CDR3 region has the DNA TGTGCCAGCAGTGAACGACGGGTTACCGGGGAGCTGTTTTTT. It codes for CASSERRVTGELFF. The genes are TRBV2 and TRBJ2-2; the D is unclear. V gave up 2 bases and J gave up 5 bases, with 9 bases separating them. The CDR3 runs to 14 residues. Germline lookup yields CDR1 SNHLY and CDR2 FYNNEI.

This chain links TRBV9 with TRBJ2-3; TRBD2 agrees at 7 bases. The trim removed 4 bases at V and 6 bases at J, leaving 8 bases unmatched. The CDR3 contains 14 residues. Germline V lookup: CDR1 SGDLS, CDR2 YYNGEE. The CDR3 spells CASSPRDYRDTQYF. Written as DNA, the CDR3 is TGTGCCAGCAGCCCGCGGGACTATCGGGATACGCAGTATTTT.

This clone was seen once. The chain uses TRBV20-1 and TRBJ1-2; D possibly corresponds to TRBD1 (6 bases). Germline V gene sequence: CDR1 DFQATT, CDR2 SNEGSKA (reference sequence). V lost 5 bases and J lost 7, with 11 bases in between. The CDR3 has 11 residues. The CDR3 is CSALGTFGYTF. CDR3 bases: TGCAGTGCTTTAGGGACATTTGGCTACACCTTC.

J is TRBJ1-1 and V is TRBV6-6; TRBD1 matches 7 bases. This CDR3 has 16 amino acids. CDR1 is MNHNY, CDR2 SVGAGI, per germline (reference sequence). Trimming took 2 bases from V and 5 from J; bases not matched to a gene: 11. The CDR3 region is CASSYPREGASTEAFF. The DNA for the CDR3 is TGTGCCAGCAGTTACCCGCGGGAGGGGGCGAGTACTGAAGCTTTCTTT.

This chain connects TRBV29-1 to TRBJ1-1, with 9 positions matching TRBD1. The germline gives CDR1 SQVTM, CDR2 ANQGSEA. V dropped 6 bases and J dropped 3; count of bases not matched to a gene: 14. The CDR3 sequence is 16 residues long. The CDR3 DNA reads TGCAGCGTACGGGAAGGGACAGGGTTCCCCCACACTGAAGCTTTCTTT. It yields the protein CSVREGTGFPHTEAFF.

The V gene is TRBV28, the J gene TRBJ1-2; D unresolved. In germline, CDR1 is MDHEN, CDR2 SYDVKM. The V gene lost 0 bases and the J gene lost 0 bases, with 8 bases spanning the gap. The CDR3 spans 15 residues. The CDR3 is CASSLWIVANYGYTF. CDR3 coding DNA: TGTGCCAGCAGTTTATGGATAGTAGCTAACTATGGCTACACCTTC.

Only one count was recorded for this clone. DNA for the CDR3: TGTGCCAGCAGCTTGTGGATTAGCGGGGGCCCCAGCTCCTACGAGCAGTACTTC. The encoded protein is CASSLWISGGPSSYEQYF. The V gene is TRBV5-5, the J gene TRBJ2-7; 9 bases map to TRBD2. Unmatched junction bases numbered 11, after V lost 1 base and J lost 0 bases. The CDR3 loop spans 18 amino acids. Germline assignment: CDR1 SGHKS and CDR2 YYEKEE (reference sequence).

CDR3 region: CATKPGQLSSYEQYF. The CDR3 DNA follows: TGTGCCACTAAACCGGGACAACTAAGCTCCTACGAGCAGTACTTC. The V and J genes are TRBV27 and TRBJ2-7; D might be TRBD1 (6 bases). The CDR3 loop spans 15 amino acids. In germline, CDR1 is MNHEY, CDR2 SMNVEV (reference sequence). V dropped 10 bases and J dropped 0 bases, with 19 bases sitting between them.

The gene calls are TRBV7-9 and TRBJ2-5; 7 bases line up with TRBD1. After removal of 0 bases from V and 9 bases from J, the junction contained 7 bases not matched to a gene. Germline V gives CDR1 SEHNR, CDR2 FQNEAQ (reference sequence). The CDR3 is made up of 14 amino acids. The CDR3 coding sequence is TGTGCCAGCAGCTTAGCAGGGCTAACAGGGGCCCAGTACTTC. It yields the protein CASSLAGLTGAQYF.

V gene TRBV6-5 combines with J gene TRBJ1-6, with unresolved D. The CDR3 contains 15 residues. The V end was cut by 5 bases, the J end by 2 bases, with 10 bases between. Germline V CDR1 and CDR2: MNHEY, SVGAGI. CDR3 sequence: CASSPRSPYNSPLHF. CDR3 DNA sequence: TGTGCCAGCAGTCCCCGGAGCCCCTATAATTCACCCCTCCACTTT.

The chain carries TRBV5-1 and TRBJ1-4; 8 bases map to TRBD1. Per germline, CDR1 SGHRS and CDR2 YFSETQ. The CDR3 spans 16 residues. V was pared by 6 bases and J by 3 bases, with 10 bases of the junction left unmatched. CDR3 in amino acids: CASTRAGGASNEKLFF. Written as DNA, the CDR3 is TGCGCCAGCACCCGGGCAGGGGGCGCTTCTAATGAAAAACTGTTTTTT.

Here the CDR3 reads CSVNKGQGGSYEQYF. The CDR3 bases are TGCAGCGTCAACAAGGGGCAGGGGGGTTCCTACGAGCAGTACTTC. The genes are TRBV29-1 and TRBJ2-7; a weak D match, TRBD1 (7 bases). From germline, CDR1 is SQVTM and CDR2 ANQGSEA. V was shortened by 6 bases and J by 1 base, with 19 bases between the two germline ends. This CDR3 has 15 residues.